This TCR beta chain was sequenced in a study of blood T cell repertoires in COVID-19 (dated by TCRdb to between 2020 and 2021). The study in broad terms: Collaborator samples came from the United States, Italy and Spain and covered acute and convalescent phases of COVID-19. The prospective study material was composed of cDNA or gDNA derived from T cells, B-cell-depleted T cells, or PBMCs. The dataset comprised deeply sampled blood TCRbeta repertoires from subjects exposed to, actively infected with, or recovered from COVID-19. The repertoires were made available in a free public database intended to serve as a resource for research on the immune response to SARS-CoV-2. Samples came from the ongoing ImmuneRACE study (first 160 participants) plus 1,254 subjects from 6 global collaborators. The sample metadata nearly always contained a de-identified subject ID, COVID-19 status, age in years and sex. Where HLA class I and class II types were available, the types were taken from metadata supplied by the sample provider, not from assay-based typing. Results and caveats for the whole study, not just this receptor: The quantity of clinical and demographic metadata differed by source and by participant and was supplied without curation.

V is reduced by 9 bases and J by 5 bases, leaving a spacing of 14 bases between them. From the cysteine through the phenylalanine, the CDR3 covers 14 amino acids. The sequence is cut down to CDR3 DNA, 42 bases in frame from base 1. As encoded in the germline V gene, CDR1 is SNHLY while CDR2 is FYNNEI. The immunoSEQ Assay, a bias-controlled multiplex PCR, was used to amplify TCRbeta CDR3 regions from genomic DNA. On the authors' methods: The number of nucleated cells in each sample was estimated by amplification of reference gene primers within the assay. Sequence reads were collapsed and filtered to measure the absolute abundance of every unique TCRbeta CDR3 rearrangement. For each sample, productive Simpson clonality was calculated by taking the square root of Simpson's diversity index across productive rearrangements. TCRdb limited this immuneACCESS table to in-frame rearrangements with V and J called. A share of clones is missing; checked studies link under half to unresolved V genes, and the rest is unexplained. V and J calls and clone size follow that table, whereas D and trimming were derived from the DNA. Recorded for this sample are over 15,000 clones; 80% to 90% of them occurred a single time. Of the sample, roughly 8.3% falls within the top ten clones.

Collaborating institutions collected whole blood in K2EDTA tubes following their own protocols. For TCRbeta analysis, collaborator samples were shipped as frozen whole blood, as isolated PBMCs, or as DNA extracted from either sample type. Points on this clone: Its cognate antigen has yet to be identified. No base quality information exists; no much larger clone differs at one position.

The sequence came from a human donor in a cohort sampled during active COVID-19. The donor label of this sample is uncertain. The chain employs TRBV2 and TRBJ1-6; 6 matching bases give a weak D call of TRBD1. Sequenced: peripheral blood. The bases are TGTGCCAGTACCTACAGGGTTCATAATTCACCCCTCCACTTT. Translated, it gives CASTYRVHNSPLHF. The entire variable domain, with the stretches around the CDR3 drawn from the reference TRBV2 and TRBJ1-6 proteins, is EPEVTQTPSHQVTQMGQEVILRCVPISNHLYFYWYRQILGQKVEFLVSFYNNEISEKSEIFDDQFSVERPDGSNFTLKIRSTKLEDSAMYFCASTYRVHNSPLHFGNGTRLTVT.